What follows are 13 T cell receptor beta chains derived from one specimen sequenced in a study of response to subunit inactivated influenza vaccine. One entry per CDR3 protein, called by TCRdb with MiXCR from the RT-PCR reads. Among 800,000 to 1,000,000 distinct CDR3 sequences listed, 21% were seen once. The source material was PBMCs from blood, sampled about 5 days after vaccination. These TCRs come from a man aged 45 to 65 who received an inactivated influenza vaccine.

Of note for this clonotype: A junction end diverges from the germline sequence, so it may reflect a read error. This chain links TRBV5-1 with TRBJ1-1, with D possibly being TRBD1 (6 bases). This CDR3 region has 13 residues. Germline V CDR1 and CDR2: SGHRS, YFSETQ. The DNA of the CDR3 is TGCGCCAGCAGCCCCCGGGGGCACACTCAAGCTTTCTTT. This codes for CASSPRGHTQAFF.

The J gene is TRBJ1-6, the V gene TRBV4-3; 7 bases agree with TRBD1. From germline, CDR1 is LGHNA and CDR2 YSLEER. Trimming at V came to 0 bases and at J to 8 bases, leaving 10 bases not matched to a gene. The CDR3 is made up of 17 amino acids. The CDR3 DNA follows: TGCGCCAGCAGCCAAGAAGGGGGCAGGGGTGTATATTCACCCCTCCACTTT. Amino acid sequence: CASSQEGGRGVYSPLHF.

The gene calls are TRBV12-3 or TRBV12-4 and TRBJ1-4, with D uncertain. The CDR3 loop spans 13 amino acids. The ends were cut back, 2 bases at V and 5 bases at J, with 6 bases in the middle. The CDR3 region has the DNA TGTGCCAGCAGTTTAAGACTCAATGAAAAACTGTTTTTT. Its translation is CASSLRLNEKLFF.

V is TRBV27 and J is TRBJ1-2; 7 positions match TRBD1. V gave up 1 base and J gave up 4 bases; unmatched junction bases: 3. The CDR3 is 14 amino acids. The germline V gene has CDR1 MNHEY and CDR2 SMNVEV (reference sequence). The CDR3 DNA follows: TGTGCCAGCAGTTTATTAGCAGGGGGCTATGGCTACACCTTC. Protein sequence: CASSLLAGGYGYTF.

A few counts support this clonotype. The chain is built from TRBV7-2 and TRBJ2-1, with D possibly called TRBD1 or TRBD2 (5 bases each). Germline V lookup: CDR1 SGHTA, CDR2 FQGNSA. The ends were cut back, 4 bases at V and 4 bases at J, with 14 bases in the middle. The CDR3 is made up of 15 amino acids. The CDR3 spells CASSSQWDGYNEQFF. The CDR3 DNA reads TGTGCCAGCAGCTCACAGTGGGACGGGTACAATGAGCAGTTCTTC.

This clonotype was picked up a small number of times. V is TRBV7-2 and J is TRBJ1-6; TRBD1 might be the D (6 bases). The CDR3 runs 16 residues. V lost 6 bases and J lost 6, with 18 bases in between. Per germline, CDR1 SGHTA and CDR2 FQGNSA. The CDR3 is CASRYAQGRVNSPLHF. DNA for the CDR3: TGTGCCAGCAGATATGCACAGGGACGCGTTAATTCACCCCTCCACTTT.

This clonotype has a handful of counts. This chain connects TRBV20-1 to TRBJ1-1; D may be TRBD1 (5 bases). The CDR3 totals 15 residues. Germline lookup yields CDR1 DFQATT and CDR2 SNEGSKA (reference sequence). The germline V and J ends were trimmed by 3 bases and 1 base, with 15 bases remaining between them. CDR3 sequence (DNA): TGCAGTGCTAGCTTCTTTGGGCAGGGGAACACTGAAGCTTTCTTT. Its protein is CSASFFGQGNTEAFF.

This clonotype was seen more than once but under ten times. This sequence joins TRBV7-9 and TRBJ2-7; D remains ambiguous. The CDR3 covers 13 residues. Trimming stripped 3 bases from V and 6 bases from J, with 12 bases between. CDR1 and CDR2 from the germline V gene are SEHNR and FQNEAQ (reference sequence). In DNA form, the CDR3 reads TGTGCCAGCAGCTTGTCTTTATCTAGCGAGCAGTACTTC. Translation gives CASSLSLSSEQYF.

The rearrangement joins TRBV20-1 to TRBJ2-6; D not certain. Germline V gene sequence: CDR1 DFQATT, CDR2 SNEGSKA (reference sequence). Trimming cost V 3 bases and J 1 base, with 7 bases left between them. The CDR3 is 14 residues long. This chain's CDR3 is CSASRPSGANVLTF. The DNA of the CDR3 is TGCAGTGCTAGCCGACCTTCTGGGGCCAACGTCCTGACTTTC.

The chain couples TRBV20-1 to TRBJ2-1; TRBD2 matches at 13 bases. CDR3 length: 16 residues. V dropped 5 bases and J dropped 4; count of bases not matched to a gene: 8. Germline values: CDR1 DFQATT, CDR2 SNEGSKA (reference sequence). The CDR3 DNA sequence: TGCAGTGCTCCGCGGACTAGCGGGGGCTATTACAATGAGCAGTTCTTC. It encodes CSAPRTSGGYYNEQFF.

This clonotype has just a few counts. The V and J genes are TRBV20-1 and TRBJ2-7; possible D gene TRBD2, 5 bases. This CDR3 is 14 amino acids long. CDR1 and CDR2 from the germline V gene are DFQATT and SNEGSKA (reference sequence). The germline V and J ends were trimmed by 3 bases and 3 bases, with 15 bases remaining between them. The chain's CDR3 is CSASSPGKDYEQYF. The DNA of the CDR3 is TGCAGTGCTAGTTCCCCGGGAAAGGACTACGAGCAGTACTTC.

This clonotype came up a few times. CDR3 bases: TGTGCCAGCAGCCAATGGAAACAATTCACAGATACGCAGTATTTT. Translation gives CASSQWKQFTDTQYF. This chain links TRBV4-2 with TRBJ2-3; D is undetermined. The CDR3 covers 15 residues. Trimming removed 2 bases at V and 2 bases at J, with 11 bases between. Germline V gene sequence: CDR1 LGHNA, CDR2 YNFKEQ.

CDR3 sequence (DNA): TGCGCCAGCAGCTTGTTGGTGACAGGGCAACAAGAGACCCAGTACTTC. Translated, it gives CASSLLVTGQQETQYF. The rearrangement joins TRBV5-1 to TRBJ2-5, with 7 bases that match TRBD1. J gave up 2 bases and V 1 base, and 8 bases lay outside the gene matches. CDR1 and CDR2 (germline): SGHRS, YFSETQ. This CDR3 is 16 amino acids long.